This T cell receptor beta chain was identified during a study of T cells in Graves' hyperthyroidism and ophthalmopathy. Study-wide findings and caveats: Also found in blood were most expanded thyroid clonotypes above 0.001.

Amplified regions were TCR beta CDR3 sequences from RNA transcripts. First-round RT-PCR with HTBI primers amplified the TCR CDR3 region. Using its own MiXCR run on the multiplex PCR reads, TCRdb lists one record per CDR3 protein. The sample records 480,000 or so distinct CDR3 sequences, approximately 15% being singletons. A word on this clonotype: The target antigen is unknown.

Each diagnosis was grounded in clinical symptoms, serum thyroxine and TRAb, thyroid ultrasound, and orbital computed tomography. V shed 3 bases and J 8 bases; nucleotides not matched to a gene: 11. The CDR3 consists of 16 residues. The germline CDR1 and CDR2 sequences are LNHDA and SQIVND (reference sequence). This rearrangement joins TRBV19 to TRBJ2-4; 9 nucleotides line up with TRBD2. This TCR derives from a woman under 30 with Graves' hyperthyroidism. What was sequenced was blood. CDR3 in DNA: TGTGCCAGTAGTATCCCTTTCGCTAGCGGGAAAGACATTCAGTACTTC. Residues: CASSIPFASGKDIQYF. Using reference TRBV19 and TRBJ2-4 for the parts outside the CDR3, the full variable domain is DGGITQSPKYLFRKEGQNVTLSCEQNLNHDAMYWYRQDPGQGLRLIYYSQIVNDFQKGDIAEGYSVSREKKESFPLTVTSAQKNPTAFYLCASSIPFASGKDIQYFGAGTRLSVL.